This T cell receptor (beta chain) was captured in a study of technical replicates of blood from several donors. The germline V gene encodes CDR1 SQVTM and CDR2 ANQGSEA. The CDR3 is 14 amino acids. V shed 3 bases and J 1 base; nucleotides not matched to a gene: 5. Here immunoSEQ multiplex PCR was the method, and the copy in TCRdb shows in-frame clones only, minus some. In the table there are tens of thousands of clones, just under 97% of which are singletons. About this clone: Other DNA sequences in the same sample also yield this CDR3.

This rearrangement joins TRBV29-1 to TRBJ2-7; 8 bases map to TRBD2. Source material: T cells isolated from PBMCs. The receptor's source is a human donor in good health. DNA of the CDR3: TGCAGCGTTGAGCTAGCGGGTGGGTCCTACGAGCAGTACTTC. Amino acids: CSVELAGGSYEQYF.